Below, one TCR beta chain is given with its context. Its specificity is not known. These data belong to a study of vaccination effects on CD4 cells after COVID-19. Peptide-pool stimulation followed by sequencing identified expanded antigen-specific CD4+ clonotypes in the ViraFEST assay. It was after 10 days of culture that CD4+ T cells were isolated. A positive SARS-CoV-2 PCR test fell between March and December 2020. Half the medium was swapped for IL-2 medium on days 3 and 7. Assay: immunoSEQ multiplex PCR; the TCRdb copy retains only in-frame clones and omits some. The sample has 20,000 to 30,000 clones; 60% to 80% are singletons. The CDR3 runs 15 residues. Looked up from germline, CDR1 is KGHSH and CDR2 is LQKENI. V shed 5 bases, J shed 7 bases, and the junction held 8 bases outside the gene matches.

The chain uses TRBV18 and TRBJ1-6, with 7 bases fitting TRBD1. Sequenced material: CD4+ T cells from PBMCs cultured with HCoV-NL63 spike peptides, taken before COVID-19 vaccination. The sequence was obtained from a human donor who had a prior SARS-CoV-2 infection. In DNA form, the CDR3 reads TGTGCCAGCTCAACAGGACAGGCCGGGAATTCACCCCTCCACTTT. It encodes CASSTGQAGNSPLHF.